This entry features one T cell receptor (beta chain) sequence. The table lists this clone with many counts. Its antigen specificity is not known. Per-base qualities were not stored, and no clone one base away is much larger. The sample belongs to a study of beta chain features in type 1 diabetes listed by TCRdb under 2018. Some background on the complete study: Patients and healthy donors did not differ in mean age, gender distribution, total cell number or subset yield. Naive and central memory subsets were obtained from all 30 or so donors, but regulatory and stem cell-like memory subsets were isolated from only 8 patients and roughly eight healthy donors. A total of just under 110,000,000 sorted cells were examined across all samples, and RNA yield correlated strongly with the number of cells per subset. The study compared TCRB repertoires of sorted circulating CD4+ T cell subsets between recently diagnosed type 1 diabetes patients and matched healthy donors.

A single peripheral blood draw of approximately 120 mL on average was collected from each donor into heparinised tubes. Naive, central memory, regulatory and stem cell-like memory CD4+ T cells were sorted on a BD FACSAria II using a panel including CD45RO, CCR7, CD25, CD127, CD95 and CD27. All sorted populations exceeded 95% purity. PBMCs were isolated right away by Lymphoprep density gradient centrifugation and were stained directly, without culture. Samples were stained and sorted in pairs, with one healthy donor and one patient per experiment, so that batch effects were minimized. The High Capacity cDNA Reverse Transcription Kit was used to reverse transcribe all of the isolated RNA, meaning that expressed TCRB transcripts were what got sequenced. Naive, central memory and regulatory T cell samples underwent deep immunoSEQ sequencing, averaging about 3.57 million total reads per sample. Sorted cells were lysed in RLT buffer, and RNA was extracted using DNase-treated RNeasy Micro or Mini kits according to cell number. To prevent cross-contamination, each cell subset was processed individually, whereas patient and healthy donor samples were processed jointly. Using the immunoSEQ multiplex PCR, TCRB sequences were amplified from cDNA into 87-bp fragments spanning the CDR3 region. Amplicons were sequenced on the Illumina HiSeq platform. Under the source paper's analysis protocol: Synthetic template baselines were used to correct PCR bias computationally, reads within Hamming distance 2 were collapsed together, and singletons that could not be merged were discarded. Reads were aligned against IMGT so that V, D and J genes, CDR3 length and insertions or deletions at six rearrangement sites could be assigned. Within each subset, clonotype counts were normalized to sorted cell number, and only after that were true diversity and Gini coefficients computed with the tcR R package. Repertoire sharing was quantified using the overlap coefficient calculated on TCRB nucleotide sequences. As a proxy for the pre-selection repertoire, out-of-frame TCRB sequences from naive cells were analyzed. The table was pulled from immuneACCESS by TCRdb, which kept in-frame rearrangements only. Such tables lose some clones; where checked, under half of the loss comes from unresolved V genes, and the rest has no known cause. V, J and clone size derive from that table, while D and trimming were established from the DNA sequence. The sample includes approximately 200,000 clones, with over 8.5% observed a single time. The ten largest account for under 0.035% of the sample.

The paper's findings and limits, for the study overall: In all four CD4+ subsets, TCRB CDR3 length was moderately but significantly shorter in type 1 diabetes patients. Shorter templates might have been favored by PCR, but patient and control samples were amplified and corrected together, so both groups would have been affected equally by any skew. At VDJ recombination sites, patients with type 1 diabetes made fewer insertions and deleted more nucleotides, a pattern implying thymic rearrangement abnormalities. Because cDNA was sequenced instead of genomic DNA, activated cells with high expression could be over-represented, although the groups did not differ in activation or CD3 levels. Because the HLA sub-analyses included only small numbers of individuals, any influence of HLA type on TCRB rearrangement was left unresolved. Naive, central memory and regulatory TCRB repertoires appeared more similar among patients than among healthy donors.

CDR1 LNHNV and CDR2 YYDKDF were looked up in the germline V gene (reference sequence). Deletion took 4 bases off V and 7 bases off J, with a span of 13 bases between the germline ends. The CDR3 numbers 13 residues from cysteine through phenylalanine. The sequence is cut down to CDR3 DNA, 39 bases in frame from base 1. The origin of this receptor is a woman aged 18-30 years in good health. The rearranged segments are TRBV15 and TRBJ2-5; D gene: possibly TRBD1, on 5 matching bases. Sequencing used naive CD4+ T cells from blood. The cell subset or site label of this sample denotes: true naive CD4+ T cells. Here is the DNA: TGTGCCACCAGCACAGGGTCGCGCGGGACCCAGTACTTC. Its protein product is CATSTGSRGTQYF.